Described below is a single TCR beta chain sequence and its context. The antigen remains undetermined. The source of the sample is a study of vaccination and CD4 T cells after COVID-19. Whole-study context: Cells received overlapping spike peptides from SARS-CoV-2, HCoV-NL63, HCoV-OC43 and HCoV-229E as stimulation. Study-level points and caveats: Spike mono-reactivity was evident in 304 of the 307 vaccine-specific clones derived from convalescent patients. Detection of a median roughly 83% of reactive clones in convalescent patients was confined to the period after vaccination.

The time point: late sampling 161 to 241 days after vaccination in three convalescent patients. The treatment denotes: roughly 11-day PBMC culture with coronavirus spike peptide pools or control peptides (ViraFEST assay). Under the ViraFEST approach, antigen-specific T cells were expanded with peptide pools and TCRs subsequently sequenced. Sequencing of cultured CD4+ T cell DNA used the Oncomine TCR Beta short-read assay. TCRdb re-called the PCR reads through MiXCR, storing one row per CDR3 protein. This table holds some 17,000 distinct CDR3 sequences, over 40% found once. CDR3 length: 15 amino acids. Germline values: CDR1 SGHRS, CDR2 YFSETQ. Trimming removed 4 bases at V and 4 bases at J, with 17 bases between.

This rearrangement joins TRBV5-1 to TRBJ1-2, with D perhaps TRBD1 (5 bases). The clonotype was recovered from a human donor who had recovered from COVID-19. Source: CD4+ T cells from blood, cultured in vitro, taken about 7 months after SARS-CoV-2 vaccination. As DNA, the CDR3 is TGCGCCAGCAGCCCGTTCTTAGACAGTACCTATGGCTACACCTTC. Translation: CASSPFLDSTYGYTF.